This TCR beta chain is drawn from a study of T cell responses to AZD1222 COVID-19 vaccine. Overall study findings and caveats: Recipients of two AZD1222 doses showed rising Spike-specific TCR breadth and depth. Unmutated variant regions are reportedly the target of nearly half of TCRs that are spike-specific. Donors in the cohort were predominantly white British and more often female, and clonal diversity was possibly underestimated. Baseline seropositivity characterized only six AZD1222 recipients.

In the case of this clone: Antigen specificity is unknown.

Produced via immunoSEQ multiplex PCR; TCRdb's table is partial and in-frame only. Found here are tens of thousands of clones, around 87% of them singletons; the top ten hold over 10%. V gave up 8 bases and J gave up 1 base, with 20 bases separating them. The CDR3 sequence is 16 residues long. The germline gives CDR1 MDHEN, CDR2 SYDVKM. Sequences were derived from peripheral blood, sampled 28 days after the second AZD1222 dose. This TCR was recovered from an adult who received the AZD1222 COVID-19 vaccine. The chain joins TRBV28 to TRBJ1-2; no definite D call. CDR3 sequence reads: CASRKLGEMDNYGYTF. The CDR3 DNA is TGTGCCAGCCGGAAATTGGGAGAGATGGATAACTATGGCTACACCTTC.